Below are 25 T cell receptor beta chains sequenced from a single sample in a study of blood T cell repertoires in COVID-19. Sequencing used immunoSEQ multiplex PCR; TCRdb keeps in-frame clones, though not all of them. The sample holds approximately 150,000 clones, about 87% seen once. The sample consisted of PBMCs or T cells enriched from blood (not recorded which). The source of these receptors is a middle-aged man in a cohort exposed to, infected with or recovered from COVID-19 (not recorded which).

The rearrangement uses TRBV5-4 and TRBJ1-1; D is uncertain. The CDR3 is made up of 14 amino acids. Trimming removed 0 bases from V and 3 bases from J, with 9 bases in between. Germline V gives CDR1 SGHNT, CDR2 YYREEE (reference sequence). The DNA of the CDR3 is TGTGCCAGCAGCTTGGGAGGGAGGGACACTGAAGCTTTCTTT. Its translation: CASSLGGRDTEAFF.

This clone was recorded once. The J gene is TRBJ2-2, the V gene TRBV4-1; possibly TRBD2 for D (6 bases). The CDR3 has 15 amino acids. V lost 3 bases to trimming and J lost 1 base, with 9 bases between them. Germline CDR1 is MGHRA and CDR2 is YSYEKL. In DNA form, the CDR3 reads TGCGCCAGCAGCCATCGCGGGGTGAACACCGGGGAGCTGTTTTTT. Protein product: CASSHRGVNTGELFF.

This clone has more than one count but fewer than ten. The chain employs TRBV2 and TRBJ2-7; 8 bases fit TRBD2. Germline V gene sequence: CDR1 SNHLY, CDR2 FYNNEI. The V and J ends lost 1 base and 8 bases, in that order; junction bases with no gene match: 7. The CDR3 length is 14 residues. CDR3: CASSEGIAGNKQYF. In nucleotides, the CDR3 is TGTGCCAGCAGTGAAGGGATAGCGGGGAATAAGCAGTACTTC.

The gene calls are TRBV11-1 and TRBJ1-1; D not resolved. CDR3 length equals 16 residues. The germline V gene encodes CDR1 SGHAT and CDR2 FQDESV (reference sequence). Trimming pared 2 bases from V and 5 bases from J, leaving 18 bases between. The CDR3 region has the DNA TGTGCCAGCAGCTTATACGGGGATATAGGGAAGACTGAAGCTTTCTTT. Protein: CASSLYGDIGKTEAFF.

CDR3 amino acids: CAISEAGAEQYF. CDR3 bases: TGTGCCATCAGTGAGGCAGGGGCCGAGCAGTACTTC. The rearrangement links TRBV10-3 to TRBJ2-7; possibly TRBD1 for D (6 bases). The CDR3 spans 12 residues. CDR1 ENHRY and CDR2 SYGVKD come from the germline V gene. V lost 2 bases and J 6 bases, leaving 8 bases between the germline ends.

The rearrangement joins TRBV18 to TRBJ1-5; no clear D. The V gene's germline CDR1 is KGHSH and CDR2 LQKENI. Trimming pared 5 bases from V and 5 bases from J, leaving 10 bases between. This CDR3 is built from 13 residues. The chain's CDR3 is CASSAQQDQPQHF. CDR3 nucleotides: TGTGCCAGCTCAGCCCAACAAGATCAGCCCCAGCATTTT. Full variable domain (rest looked up from reference TRBV18 and TRBJ1-5): NAGVMQNPRHLVRRRGQEARLRCSPMKGHSHVYWYRQLPEEGLKFMVYLQKENIIDESGMPKERFSAEFPKEGPSILRIQQVVRGDSAAYFCASSAQQDQPQHFGDGTRLSIL.

The chain is built from TRBV5-1 and TRBJ1-1; TRBD1 matches at 8 bases. The J segment lost 1 base and the V segment lost 7 bases, leaving 12 bases of the junction unmatched. Germline V gene lookup returns CDR1 SGHRS and CDR2 YFSETQ. The CDR3 is 16 amino acids. CDR3 sequence: CASRLLNDRGNTEAFF. CDR3 DNA: TGCGCCAGCCGACTTCTTAACGACAGGGGGAACACTGAAGCTTTCTTT.

The chain has TRBV28 and TRBJ2-7; TRBD1 is a possible D gene (6 bases). The CDR3 has 16 residues. CDR1 is MDHEN and CDR2 is SYDVKM in the germline V gene. V was trimmed by 5 bases and J by 1 base, leaving 18 bases between them. CDR3 nucleotides: TGTGCCAGCAGTCCCTTGGGACACTCACAATCCTACGAGCAGTACTTC. As protein: CASSPLGHSQSYEQYF. Supplemented by reference TRBV28 and TRBJ2-7, the full variable domain reads DVKVTQSSRYLVKRTGEKVFLECVQDMDHENMFWYRQDPGLGLRLIYFSYDVKMKEKGDIPEGYSVSREKKERFSLILESASTNQTSMYLCASSPLGHSQSYEQYFGPGTRLTVT.

This sequence joins TRBV6-5 and TRBJ1-6, with D possibly matching TRBD1 (6 bases). V gave up 6 bases and J gave up 8 bases, with 17 bases separating them. CDR3 size: 15 residues. CDR1 and CDR2 from the germline V gene are MNHEY and SVGAGI. The CDR3 DNA sequence: TGTGCCAGCAGGGGCAGGGGATATAAGGATTCACCCCTCCACTTT. Its protein is CASRGRGYKDSPLHF.

The genes are TRBV30 and TRBJ1-1; no clear D gene. Per the germline V gene, CDR1 is GTSNPN and CDR2 is SVGIG (reference sequence). The CDR3 has 14 amino acids. Trimming stripped 3 bases from V and 1 base from J, with 12 bases between. CDR3 sequence (DNA): TGTGCCTGGAGCAGAGCGACGGGGAACACTGAAGCTTTCTTT. This sequence encodes CAWSRATGNTEAFF. Full variable domain (missing parts from reference TRBV30 and TRBJ1-1): SQTIHQWPATLVQPVGSPLSLECTVEGTSNPNLYWYRQAAGRGLQLLFYSVGIGQISSEVPQNLSASRPQDRQFILSSKKLLLSDSGFYLCAWSRATGNTEAFFGQGTRLTVV.

The chain links TRBV10-3 to TRBJ1-1; D is unclear. V was cut by 4 bases and J by 5 bases, with 11 bases left in between. The CDR3 totals 13 residues. Germline V CDR1 and CDR2: ENHRY, SYGVKD. The DNA of the CDR3 is TGTGCCATCAGTGGCGGGATTGTGACTGAAGCTTTCTTT. Translation: CAISGGIVTEAFF.

The V and J genes are TRBV2 and TRBJ1-5, with D unresolved. Germline V gene lookup returns CDR1 SNHLY and CDR2 FYNNEI. The CDR3 extends over 15 amino acids. V was clipped by 4 bases and J by 1 base, with 11 bases between them. CDR3 nucleotide sequence: TGTGCCAGCAGTGCCCGGGGAAGGAGCAATCAGCCCCAGCATTTT. Translation: CASSARGRSNQPQHF.

The gene calls are TRBV2 and TRBJ2-7, with 8 bases fitting TRBD1. Trimming removed 0 bases from V and 5 bases from J; junction bases left unmatched: 15. The CDR3 spans 18 residues. CDR1 is SNHLY and CDR2 is FYNNEI in the germline V gene. In nucleotides, the CDR3 is TGTGCCAGCAGTGAAGCTAGGGGCGCAGGGGGCGTCTTCCACGAGCAGTACTTC. Translation gives CASSEARGAGGVFHEQYF.

The chain links TRBV5-1 to TRBJ2-3, with 15 bases matching TRBD2. This CDR3 spans 17 amino acids. Trimming at V came to 5 bases and at J to 0 bases, leaving 4 bases not matched to a gene. CDR1 is SGHRS and CDR2 is YFSETQ in the germline V gene. CDR3 sequence reads: CASSGLAGGSSTDTQYF. The CDR3 DNA sequence: TGCGCCAGCAGTGGACTAGCGGGGGGGTCTAGCACAGATACGCAGTATTTT.

This chain joins TRBV30 and TRBJ2-5, with 7 bases matching TRBD1. The trim removed 4 bases at V and 1 base at J, leaving 3 bases unmatched. The CDR3 sequence is 13 residues long. From germline, CDR1 is GTSNPN and CDR2 SVGIG (reference sequence). CDR3 nucleotides: TGTGCCTGGATGACAGGGCCCCAAGAGACCCAGTACTTC. Its protein is CAWMTGPQETQYF.

This rearrangement joins TRBV7-2 to TRBJ2-7, with 7 bases lining up with TRBD2. V shed 5 bases and J 3 bases; nucleotides not matched to a gene: 10. Germline V gives CDR1 SGHTA, CDR2 FQGNSA. The CDR3 sequence is 15 residues long. CDR3 in DNA: TGTGCCAGCAGCGGACGGACTAGAGAATACTACGAGCAGTACTTC. It yields the protein CASSGRTREYYEQYF.

The table lists this clone with a count of one. The chain employs TRBV27 and TRBJ2-7, with D possibly TRBD2 on 7 matching bases. V shed 5 bases and J shed 0 bases, with 14 bases lying between them. Germline V gene data show CDR1 as MNHEY and CDR2 as SMNVEV (reference sequence). This CDR3 region has 15 residues. CDR3 sequence reads: CASSLTGTISYEQYF. In DNA, the CDR3 is TGTGCCAGCAGTCTAACAGGGACTATCTCCTACGAGCAGTACTTC.

This clone has a single count. The chain joins TRBV6-6 to TRBJ2-3; the match to TRBD2 covers 7 bases. V shed 6 bases, J shed 4 bases, and the junction held 10 bases outside the gene matches. This CDR3 has 15 amino acids. CDR1 and CDR2 from the germline V gene are MNHNY and SVGAGI (reference sequence). DNA for the CDR3: TGTGCCAGCAGGCCGCCTGCGGGAGTCCCAGATACGCAGTATTTT. Amino acids: CASRPPAGVPDTQYF.

J is TRBJ2-5 and V is TRBV27, with D possibly being TRBD2 (6 bases). In germline, CDR1 is MNHEY, CDR2 SMNVEV (reference sequence). This CDR3 contains 17 residues. Between the trimmed V and J ends, which lost 5 bases and 4 bases, there was a span of 23 bases. CDR3 DNA: TGTGCCAGCAGTCCCACTTCTAGCGCACGGATCGTAGAGACCCAGTACTTC. Translation gives CASSPTSSARIVETQYF.

The chain couples TRBV9 to TRBJ2-3; 9 bases agree with TRBD1. In germline, CDR1 is SGDLS, CDR2 YYNGEE. J lost 6 bases, V lost 3 bases, and 8 bases had no gene match. This CDR3 has 15 amino acids. CDR3 sequence reads: CASSASGTGPDTQYF. CDR3 in DNA: TGTGCCAGCAGCGCATCCGGGACAGGGCCCGATACGCAGTATTTT.

The rearrangement uses TRBV10-3 and TRBJ2-2; D unresolved. Germline CDR1 reads ENHRY; CDR2 reads SYGVKD. Trimming shortened V by 5 bases and J by 2 bases, and 9 bases separated the two germline ends. The CDR3 is 14 amino acids. The CDR3 loop reads CAISIQSNTGELFF. For the CDR3, the DNA is TGTGCCATCAGTATACAGTCAAACACCGGGGAGCTGTTTTTT.

The V and J genes are TRBV7-9 and TRBJ1-5, with TRBD1 identical over 7 bases. Looked up from germline, CDR1 is SEHNR and CDR2 is FQNEAQ (reference sequence). The ends lost 0 bases at V and 1 base at J; junction bases unmatched: 0. The CDR3 runs to 15 residues. CDR3 sequence reads: CASSLAGQSNQPQHF. DNA of the CDR3: TGTGCCAGCAGCTTAGCGGGACAGAGCAATCAGCCCCAGCATTTT.

V is TRBV27 and J is TRBJ2-1, with 7 nucleotides matching TRBD2. Germline V gene sequence: CDR1 MNHEY, CDR2 SMNVEV (reference sequence). Trimming removed 3 bases from V and 8 bases from J; junction bases left unmatched: 10. The CDR3 has 15 amino acids. As DNA, the CDR3 is TGTGCCAGCAGTTTCCTAGCGGACCAAAGCTATGAGCAGTTCTTC. Translated, it gives CASSFLADQSYEQFF.

The gene calls are TRBV4-3 and TRBJ1-3; TRBD1 might be the D (5 bases). The V and J ends lost 1 base and 6 bases respectively, with 22 bases between them. Germline V CDR1 and CDR2: LGHNA, YSLEER. The CDR3 is made up of 18 amino acids. CDR3 nucleotide sequence: TGCGCCAGCAGCCAAGCCTGGGGCGGCGCGGGACGCGAAAACACCATATATTTT. This gives the protein CASSQAWGGAGRENTIYF.

The chain carries TRBV3-1 (or the pseudogene TRBV3-2) and TRBJ2-7; 10 bases are shared with TRBD2. Unmatched junction bases numbered 4, after V lost 1 base and J lost 4 bases. CDR1 is LGHDT and CDR2 is YNNKEL in the germline V gene (reference sequence). The CDR3 is made up of 15 amino acids. The DNA of the CDR3 is TGTGCCAGCAGCCAAGGTCTAGCGGGAGAATACGAGCAGTACTTC. Translation: CASSQGLAGEYEQYF.